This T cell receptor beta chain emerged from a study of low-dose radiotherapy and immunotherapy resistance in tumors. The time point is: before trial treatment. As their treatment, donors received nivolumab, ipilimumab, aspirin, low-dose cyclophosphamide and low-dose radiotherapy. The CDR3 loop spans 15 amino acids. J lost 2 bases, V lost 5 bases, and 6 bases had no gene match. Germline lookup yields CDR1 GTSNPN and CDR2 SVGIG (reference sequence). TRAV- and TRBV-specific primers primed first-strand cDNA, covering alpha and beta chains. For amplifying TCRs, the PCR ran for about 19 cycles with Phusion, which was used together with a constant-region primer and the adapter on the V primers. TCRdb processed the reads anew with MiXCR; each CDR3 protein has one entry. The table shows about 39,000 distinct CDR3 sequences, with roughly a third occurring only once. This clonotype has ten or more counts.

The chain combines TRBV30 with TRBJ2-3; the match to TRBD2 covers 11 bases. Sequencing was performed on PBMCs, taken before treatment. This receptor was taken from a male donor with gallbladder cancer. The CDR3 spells CAWAQLAGDTDTQYF. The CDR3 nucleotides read TGTGCCTGGGCTCAACTAGCGGGAGACACAGATACGCAGTATTTT. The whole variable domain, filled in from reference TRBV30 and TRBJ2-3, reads SQTIHQWPATLVQPVGSPLSLECTVEGTSNPNLYWYRQAAGRGLQLLFYSVGIGQISSEVPQNLSASRPQDRQFILSSKKLLLSDSGFYLCAWAQLAGDTDTQYFGPGTRLTVL.